This T cell receptor (beta chain) was recorded in a study of immune evolution from preneoplasia to lung adenocarcinoma. Study-wide results and caveats: Normal lung had the highest top T cell clone frequencies.

Assay used: immunoSEQ multiplex PCR; TCRdb lists only in-frame clones, some missing. Of about 4,000 clones in the sample, over 60% were seen once. In regard to this clone: Its antigen is undetermined.

V lost 3 bases to trimming and J lost 4 bases, with 8 bases between them. Germline lookup yields CDR1 SGDLS and CDR2 YYNGEE. This CDR3 is built from 12 residues. The chain joins TRBV9 to TRBJ2-7; D gene unclear. The clonotype comes from a person aged 65 to 85 with lung adenocarcinoma. The specimen sequenced was FFPE minimally invasive lung adenocarcinoma tissue. CDR3 amino acids: CASSEDLYEQYF. CDR3 in DNA: TGTGCCAGCAGCGAAGACTTGTACGAGCAGTACTTC.